This T cell receptor (beta chain) was sequenced in a study of human T cells and chemical hapten exposure. Whole-study context: Small pooled library volume differences chiefly drove per-sample TCR yield variation. Study results and caveats: TCRs above 1 in 1000 frequency did not change with DPC sensitization.

Time point: healthy volunteer bleed at 6 weeks. Extraction of total RNA was performed on unfractionated whole blood. Germline V lookup: CDR1 MNHNS, CDR2 SASEGT. The V end lost 6 bases, the J end lost 0 bases, and 12 bases lay between the germline ends. This CDR3 is 15 amino acids long. In the authors' methods: Sample TCR totals centred on a median of approximately 100,000, ranging about 20,000 to 690,600. TCRdb processed the RACE reads anew with MiXCR; each CDR3 protein has one entry. In this record, the V and J calls reflect TCRdb's handling and not the investigators' own analysis. The sample has approximately 81,000 distinct CDR3 sequences; 8.6% are singletons. This clonotype has at least ten counts. Its target is unknown.

The clonotype was recovered from a male donor in good health. Some clones in this sample may be carry-over from other donors' samples. The chain recombines TRBV6-1 with TRBJ1-5; no clear D. Sample: whole blood. CDR3 sequence: CASSARGLSNQPQHF. CDR3 coding DNA: TGTGCCAGCAGCGCCCGCGGACTTAGCAATCAGCCCCAGCATTTT.